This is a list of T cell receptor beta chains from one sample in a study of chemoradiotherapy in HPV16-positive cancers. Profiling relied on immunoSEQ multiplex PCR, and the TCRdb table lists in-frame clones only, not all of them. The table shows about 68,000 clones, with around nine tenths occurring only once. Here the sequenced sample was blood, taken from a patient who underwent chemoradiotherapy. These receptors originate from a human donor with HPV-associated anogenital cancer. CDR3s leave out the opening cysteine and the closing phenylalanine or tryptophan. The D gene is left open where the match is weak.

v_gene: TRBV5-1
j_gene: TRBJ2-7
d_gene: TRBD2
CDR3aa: ASNTSGGSYEQY

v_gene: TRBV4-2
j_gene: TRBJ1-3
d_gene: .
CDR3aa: ASSRQYSGGGNTIY

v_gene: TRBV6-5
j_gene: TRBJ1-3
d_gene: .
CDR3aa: ASSYSEGRGNTIY

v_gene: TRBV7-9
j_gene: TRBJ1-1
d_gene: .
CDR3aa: ASSPDSRGLGTEAF

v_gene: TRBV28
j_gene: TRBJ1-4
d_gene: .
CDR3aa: ASSPGALGRLNEKLF

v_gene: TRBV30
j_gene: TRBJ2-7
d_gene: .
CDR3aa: AWTPGGSSSYEQY

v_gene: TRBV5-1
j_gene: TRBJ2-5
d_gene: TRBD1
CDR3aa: ASSRTGEEETQY

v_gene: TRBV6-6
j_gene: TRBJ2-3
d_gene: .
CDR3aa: ASNIGGTDTQY

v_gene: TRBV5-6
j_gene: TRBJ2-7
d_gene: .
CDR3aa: ASSSRRGGQYEQY

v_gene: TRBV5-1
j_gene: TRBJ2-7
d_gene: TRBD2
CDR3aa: ASRLAEVYEQY

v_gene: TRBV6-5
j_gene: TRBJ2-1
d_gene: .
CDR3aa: ASKEMNSYNEQF

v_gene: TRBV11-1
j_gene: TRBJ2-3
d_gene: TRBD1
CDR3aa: ASSPRRTGFVDTQY

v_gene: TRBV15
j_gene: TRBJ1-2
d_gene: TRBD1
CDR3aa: ATSTRQGGNYGYT

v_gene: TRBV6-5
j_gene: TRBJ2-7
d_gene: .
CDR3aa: ASSRILGMQY

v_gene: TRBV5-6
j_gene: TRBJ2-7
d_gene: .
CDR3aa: ASSDNYEQY

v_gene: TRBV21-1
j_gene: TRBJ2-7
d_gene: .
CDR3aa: GWVLGIAGGGGLP

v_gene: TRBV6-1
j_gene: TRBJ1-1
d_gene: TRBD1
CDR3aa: ASSETGPEAF

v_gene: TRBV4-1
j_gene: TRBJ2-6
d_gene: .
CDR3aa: ASSLRLGTSSGANVLT

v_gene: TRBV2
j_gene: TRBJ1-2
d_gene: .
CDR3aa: ASSDNYGYT

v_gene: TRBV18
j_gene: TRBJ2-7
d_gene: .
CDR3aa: ASSPLRQMSEQY

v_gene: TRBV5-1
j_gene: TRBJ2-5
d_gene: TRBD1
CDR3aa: ASSLGQGRETQY

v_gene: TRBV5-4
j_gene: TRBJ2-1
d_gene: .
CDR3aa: ASSPLVASVAEQF

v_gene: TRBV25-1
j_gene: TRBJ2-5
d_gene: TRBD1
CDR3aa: ASSARQGKETQY

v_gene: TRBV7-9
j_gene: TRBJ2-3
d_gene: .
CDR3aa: ASSGDRFSTDTQY

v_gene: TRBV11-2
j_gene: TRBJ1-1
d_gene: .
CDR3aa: ASSLAGATEAF

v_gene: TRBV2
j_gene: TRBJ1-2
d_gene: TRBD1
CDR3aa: ASSRTPRDSNYGYT

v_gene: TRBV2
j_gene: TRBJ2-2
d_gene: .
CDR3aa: ASRITRKSAGELF

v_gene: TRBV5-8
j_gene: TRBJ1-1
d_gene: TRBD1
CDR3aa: ASSLGDSAGTEAF

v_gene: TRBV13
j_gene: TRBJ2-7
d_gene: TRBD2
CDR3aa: ASSLRGGLAGSYEQY

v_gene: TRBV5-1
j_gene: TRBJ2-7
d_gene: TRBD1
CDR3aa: ASSLAQGADEQY

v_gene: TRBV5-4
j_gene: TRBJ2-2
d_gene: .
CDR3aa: ASSIGRTGPPTGELF

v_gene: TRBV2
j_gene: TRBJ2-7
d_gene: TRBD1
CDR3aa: ASREIAGGYEQY

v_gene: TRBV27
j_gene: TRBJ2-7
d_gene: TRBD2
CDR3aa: ASSPGTNSLYEQY

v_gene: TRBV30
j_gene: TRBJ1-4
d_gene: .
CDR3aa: AWSRTASNEKLF

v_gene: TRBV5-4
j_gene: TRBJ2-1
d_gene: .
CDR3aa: ASSFPTREQF

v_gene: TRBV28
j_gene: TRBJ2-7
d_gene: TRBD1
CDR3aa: ATLGGGWEQY

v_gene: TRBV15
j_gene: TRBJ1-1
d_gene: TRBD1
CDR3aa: ATSSQGANTEAF

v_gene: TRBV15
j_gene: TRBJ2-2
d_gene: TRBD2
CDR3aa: ATSSRLAGEFGELF

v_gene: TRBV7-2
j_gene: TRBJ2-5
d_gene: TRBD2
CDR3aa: ASRSTSGVYEEQY

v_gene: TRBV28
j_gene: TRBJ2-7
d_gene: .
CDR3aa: ASRKSQRPYEQY

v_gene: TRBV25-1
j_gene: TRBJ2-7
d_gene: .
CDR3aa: ASSESGVDEQY

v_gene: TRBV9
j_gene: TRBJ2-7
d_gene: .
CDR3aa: ASSVGVWEERYEQY

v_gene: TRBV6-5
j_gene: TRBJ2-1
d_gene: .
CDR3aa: ASSYSYAVGGDEQF

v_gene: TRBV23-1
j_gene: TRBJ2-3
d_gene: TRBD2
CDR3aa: ASSQTCSSGTDTQY

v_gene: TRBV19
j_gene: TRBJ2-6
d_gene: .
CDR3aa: ASSLRGAGANVLT

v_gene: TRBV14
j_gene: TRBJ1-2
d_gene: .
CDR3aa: ASSQGTGVGYT

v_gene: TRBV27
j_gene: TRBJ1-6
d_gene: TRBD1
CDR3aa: ASSYWTGTDSPLH

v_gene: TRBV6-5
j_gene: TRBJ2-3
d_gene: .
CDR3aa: ASSSSTVKRDTQY

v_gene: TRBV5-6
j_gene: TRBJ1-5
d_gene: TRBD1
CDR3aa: ASSPGTGGSNQPQH

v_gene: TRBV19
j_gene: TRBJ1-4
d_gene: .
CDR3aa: ASSMKGREKLF

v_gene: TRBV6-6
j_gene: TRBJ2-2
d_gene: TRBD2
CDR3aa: ASSYPSGQLTGELF

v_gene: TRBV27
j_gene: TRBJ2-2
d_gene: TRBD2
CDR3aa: ASSFLSGRATGELF

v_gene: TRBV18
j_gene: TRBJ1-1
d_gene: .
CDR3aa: ASSPGTEAF

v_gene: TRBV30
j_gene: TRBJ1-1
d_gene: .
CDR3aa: AWSPGGGSFQAF

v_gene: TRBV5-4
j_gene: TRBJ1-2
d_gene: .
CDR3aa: ASSPLMGNFYGYT

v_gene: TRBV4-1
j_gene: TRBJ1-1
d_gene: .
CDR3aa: ASSQVGKTEAF

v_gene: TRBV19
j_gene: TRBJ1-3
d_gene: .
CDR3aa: ASSISPPGTGNTIY